This entry describes one T cell receptor (beta chain). Sample time point: blood from clinic visit 5 months post-surgery; TSC patient then seizure free. TCRdb keeps only in-frame clones here, not all; method: immunoSEQ multiplex PCR. Of 300,000 to 400,000 clones in the sample, roughly 93% are singletons; the top ten hold roughly 5.8%. The entry originates in a study of brain T cells in children with intractable seizures. The V gene lost 3 bases and the J gene lost 5 bases, with 7 bases spanning the gap. Germline V gene sequence: CDR1 DFQATT, CDR2 SNEGSKA (reference sequence). This CDR3 contains 11 residues.

This receptor was taken from a boy under three years old with tuberous sclerosis and intractable seizures. The J gene is TRBJ1-1, the V gene TRBV20-1; D remains ambiguous. The sequences come from peripheral blood, collected more than 4 months after surgery. The CDR3 nucleotides are TGCAGTGCTAGGGGAGAGACTGAAGCTTTCTTT. Translated: CSARGETEAFF.